The 25 T cell receptor beta chains below all came from one sample that was sequenced in a study of cytotoxic CD8 clonotypes in ibrutinib-treated CLL. Using immunoSEQ multiplex PCR, the repertoire was profiled, and TCRdb retains in-frame clones only, with some absent. The sample lists around 330,000 clones, 67% occurring once. The sample here was PBMCs, taken after 36 months of ibrutinib treatment. The receptors derive from a human donor with chronic lymphocytic leukemia.

This rearrangement joins TRBV10-3 to TRBJ1-6; D unclear. Between the trimmed V and J ends, which lost 6 bases and 8 bases, there was a span of 8 bases. The germline gives CDR1 ENHRY, CDR2 SYGVKD. CDR3 length: 12 amino acids. CDR3 in DNA: TGTGCCATCAGCCCCCAGGATTCACCCCTCCACTTT. Protein product: CAISPQDSPLHF.

The chain joins TRBV4-2 to TRBJ2-5; D may be TRBD1 or TRBD2 (5 bases each). The CDR3 contains 15 residues. V shed 6 bases and J shed 2 bases, with 16 bases lying between them. CDR1 is LGHNA, CDR2 YNFKEQ, per germline. The CDR3 loop is CASSPGPLTQETQYF. In DNA form, the CDR3 reads TGTGCCAGCAGTCCGGGGCCCCTAACTCAAGAGACCCAGTACTTC.

The chain uses TRBV7-3 and TRBJ1-5, with no clear D. The CDR3 loop spans 13 amino acids. From germline, CDR1 is SGHTA and CDR2 FQGTGA. V lost 2 bases and J lost 6, with 8 bases in between. The CDR3, as DNA: TGTGCCAGCAGCTTAGATCGGAGTCAGCCCCAGCATTTT. This sequence encodes CASSLDRSQPQHF.

This chain joins TRBV28 and TRBJ2-1; no clear D gene. V was cut by 2 bases and J by 7 bases, with 15 bases left in between. Per germline, CDR1 MDHEN and CDR2 SYDVKM. The CDR3 has 15 residues. The CDR3 DNA sequence: TGTGCCAGCAGTTTAATCCCAGAAACTCGGAATGAGCAGTTCTTC. Translated: CASSLIPETRNEQFF.

The chain carries TRBV29-1 and TRBJ2-2, with 7 bases identical to TRBD1. With 8 bases clipped from V and 4 bases from J, the junction kept 10 bases outside the gene matches. The germline V gene has CDR1 SQVTM and CDR2 ANQGSEA. The CDR3 is 14 residues long. The CDR3 loop reads CSPRVGQFTGELFF. Here the CDR3 DNA reads TGCAGCCCCCGTGTGGGACAGTTCACCGGGGAGCTGTTTTTT.

This clone was found a few times. The V and J genes are TRBV5-1 and TRBJ2-5; D unresolved. The V end was cut by 0 bases, the J end by 5 bases, with 17 bases between. CDR1 and CDR2 from the germline V gene are SGHRS and YFSETQ. This CDR3 is built from 16 residues. CDR3 amino acids: CASSLESRPTRETQYF. DNA for the CDR3: TGCGCCAGCAGCTTGGAATCAAGGCCAACTCGGGAGACCCAGTACTTC.

The CDR3, as DNA: TGTGCCACAAGGCGGGCAGGGACAGTCCACGAGCAGTACTTC. It specifies CATRRAGTVHEQYF. This chain connects TRBV10-3 to TRBJ2-7; 7 bases agree with TRBD1. Germline values: CDR1 ENHRY, CDR2 SYGVKD. This CDR3 is built from 14 residues. Trimming removed 10 bases from V and 5 bases from J; junction bases left unmatched: 14.

This chain joins TRBV5-1 and TRBJ2-7; maybe TRBD1 (5 bases). Germline-derived CDR1 and CDR2 are SGHRS and YFSETQ. Between the trimmed V and J ends, which lost 0 bases and 5 bases, there was a span of 9 bases. This CDR3 spans 13 amino acids. The CDR3 spells CASSLAQANEQYF. Written as DNA, the CDR3 is TGCGCCAGCAGCTTGGCACAGGCAAACGAGCAGTACTTC.

V is TRBV9 and J is TRBJ2-3; maybe TRBD1 (6 bases). Germline V CDR1 and CDR2: SGDLS, YYNGEE. Trimming stripped 1 base from V and 7 bases from J, with 13 bases between. The CDR3 totals 14 residues. CDR3 DNA sequence: TGTGCCAGCAGCGTAACAATACAGGGACATACGCAGTATTTT. This translates into CASSVTIQGHTQYF. Full variable domain (remainder filled in from reference TRBV9 and TRBJ2-3): DSGVTQTPKHLITATGQRVTLRCSPRSGDLSVYWYQQSLDQGLQFLIQYYNGEERAKGNILERFSAQQFPDLHSELNLSSLELGDSALYFCASSVTIQGHTQYFGPGTRLTVL.

The chain couples TRBV15 to TRBJ2-2; D not resolved. The germline V gene encodes CDR1 LNHNV and CDR2 YYDKDF (reference sequence). V dropped 0 bases and J dropped 1 base, with 9 bases sitting between them. The CDR3 covers 16 residues. The CDR3 protein is CATSRDGTVNTGELFF. For the CDR3, the DNA is TGTGCCACCAGCAGAGATGGCACAGTGAACACCGGGGAGCTGTTTTTT.

The chain uses TRBV6-1 and TRBJ2-2; a weak D match, TRBD2 (5 bases). CDR3 length: 14 residues. V lost 11 bases to trimming and J lost 3 bases, with 16 bases between them. CDR1 is MNHNS, CDR2 SASEGT, per germline. CDR3 sequence (DNA): TGTGCCGTCAGCAGTCAGGACTACACCGGGGAGCTGTTTTTT. This gives the protein CAVSSQDYTGELFF.

The chain couples TRBV5-1 to TRBJ2-3; D ambiguous. The CDR3 sequence is 12 residues long. The V gene lost 4 bases and the J gene lost 9 bases, with 12 bases spanning the gap. Germline values: CDR1 SGHRS, CDR2 YFSETQ. The chain's CDR3 is CASSTSENTQYF. As DNA, the CDR3 is TGCGCCAGCAGCACATCGGAGAACACGCAGTATTTT.

V gene TRBV9 combines with J gene TRBJ2-1; TRBD1 agrees at 7 bases. Looked up from germline, CDR1 is SGDLS and CDR2 is YYNGEE. CDR3 length equals 17 residues. Trimming at V came to 0 bases and at J to 5 bases, leaving 11 bases not matched to a gene. The CDR3 loop is CASSVEGLGDSDNEQFF. The CDR3 coding sequence is TGTGCCAGCAGCGTAGAGGGGCTAGGGGACAGCGACAATGAGCAGTTCTTC.

The gene calls are TRBV4-3 and TRBJ2-7; tentatively, D is TRBD2 (6 bases). Germline assignment: CDR1 LGHNA and CDR2 YSLEER. V lost 0 bases and J 2 bases, leaving 14 bases between the germline ends. This CDR3 is 16 amino acids long. CDR3 in amino acids: CASSQDTGDLTYEQYF. The CDR3, as DNA: TGCGCCAGCAGCCAAGATACGGGGGATCTTACCTACGAGCAGTACTTC.

V is TRBV18 and J is TRBJ1-2; D is possibly TRBD1 (5 bases). This CDR3 contains 15 residues. Trimming cost V 2 bases and J 4 bases, with 14 bases left between them. From germline, CDR1 is KGHSH and CDR2 LQKENI. The CDR3 DNA is TGTGCCAGCTCACCAGGAGAGGGGCGAAGCTATGGCTACACCTTC. Translation gives CASSPGEGRSYGYTF.

V and J are TRBV11-2 and TRBJ2-5; tentatively, D is TRBD1 (6 bases). Between the trimmed V and J ends, which lost 3 bases and 5 bases, there was a span of 13 bases. The CDR3 covers 14 residues. CDR1 is SGHAT, CDR2 FQNNGV, per germline. CDR3 sequence reads: CASSFYRESETQYF. The CDR3 nucleotides read TGTGCCAGCAGCTTCTACAGGGAGTCGGAGACCCAGTACTTC.

The gene calls are TRBV19 and TRBJ2-7, with 9 bases lining up with TRBD1. The CDR3 is 12 residues long. Germline V gives CDR1 LNHDA, CDR2 SQIVND (reference sequence). V was pared by 9 bases and J by 3 bases, with 3 bases of the junction left unmatched. The CDR3 nucleotides read TGTGCCAGCGGACAGGGGAGCTACGAGCAGTACTTC. This encodes CASGQGSYEQYF.

This chain connects TRBV11-2 to TRBJ1-2; D uncertain. Trimming left V 4 bases short and J 6 bases short, with 15 bases between. The CDR3 covers 14 residues. Germline-derived CDR1 and CDR2 are SGHAT and FQNNGV. The CDR3 protein is CASSSALQSHGYTF. CDR3 nucleotides: TGTGCCAGCAGCTCAGCGTTACAGAGTCATGGCTACACCTTC.

Comments on this clone: The conserved phenylalanine or tryptophan is not found at the CDR3 terminus, so this likely reflects a read error. It is unclear where the CDR3 begins or ends on the DNA, so no DNA is shown, and the CDR3 is as TCRdb lists it. The chain employs TRBV6-5 and TRBJ1-6. The CDR3 totals 8 residues, both ends included. CDR1 MNHEY and CDR2 SVGAGI come from the germline V gene. Here the CDR3 reads CASTPRGR.

The J gene is TRBJ2-3, the V gene TRBV11-3; 7 positions match TRBD2. The germline CDR1 and CDR2 sequences are SGHNT and YENEEA. The length of the CDR3 is 14 residues. Germline trimming cut 2 bases from V and 4 bases from J; bases unmatched to any gene: 3. CDR3 bases: TGTGCCAGCAGCTTAACTAGCGTATCAGATACGCAGTATTTT. Translation gives CASSLTSVSDTQYF. Filled out from reference TRBV11-3 and TRBJ2-3, the complete variable domain reads EAGVVQSPRYKIIEKKQPVAFWCNPISGHNTLYWYLQNLGQGPELLIRYENEEAVDDSQLPKDRFSAERLKGVDSTLKIQPAELGDSAVYLCASSLTSVSDTQYFGPGTRLTVL.

This clone has a handful of counts. This sequence joins TRBV2 and TRBJ1-1; 7 bases are shared with TRBD1. J lost 1 base, V lost 6 bases, and 8 bases had no gene match. Germline V gives CDR1 SNHLY, CDR2 FYNNEI. This CDR3 comprises 15 residues. The CDR3 nucleotides are TGTGCCAGCAGGGCGTTGACAGGGCGGAACACTGAAGCTTTCTTT. Its translation is CASRALTGRNTEAFF.

The chain links TRBV5-1 to TRBJ1-2, with TRBD1 matching 8 bases. Germline CDR1 and CDR2: SGHRS and YFSETQ. The V gene end was trimmed by 5 bases and the J gene end by 8 bases; junction bases not matched to a gene: 11. CDR3 length: 14 amino acids. CDR3 sequence (DNA): TGCGCCAGCAGAACGAATCAGGGGGCCCGGGGCTACACCTTC. As protein: CASRTNQGARGYTF.

The DNA for the CDR3 is TGTGCCAGCTCACCCCGTATCAGGGGGAAGAACACCGGGGAGCTGTTTTTT. It yields the protein CASSPRIRGKNTGELFF. The gene calls are TRBV18 and TRBJ2-2; the match to TRBD1 covers 7 bases. Trimming at V came to 3 bases and at J to 1 base, leaving 8 bases not matched to a gene. The CDR3 consists of 17 residues. Germline CDR1 reads KGHSH; CDR2 reads LQKENI. The full variable domain, in which reference TRBV18 and TRBJ2-2 provide the parts outside the CDR3, is NAGVMQNPRHLVRRRGQEARLRCSPMKGHSHVYWYRQLPEEGLKFMVYLQKENIIDESGMPKERFSAEFPKEGPSILRIQQVVRGDSAAYFCASSPRIRGKNTGELFFGEGSRLTVL.

The chain recombines TRBV7-6 with TRBJ2-5; D assignment may be TRBD1 or TRBD2 (5 bases each). Per the germline V gene, CDR1 is SGHVS and CDR2 is FNYEAQ. The length of the CDR3 is 15 residues. Deletions cut 3 bases from V and 3 bases from J, with 14 bases between. CDR3 DNA sequence: TGTGCCAGCAGCTTGGAGTCTAGCAGGGAAGAGACCCAGTACTTC. This translates into CASSLESSREETQYF. Full variable domain (missing parts from reference TRBV7-6 and TRBJ2-5): GAGVSQSPRYKVTKRGQDVALRCDPISGHVSLYWYRQALGQGPEFLTYFNYEAQQDKSGLPNDRFSAERPEGSISTLTIQRTEQRDSAMYRCASSLESSREETQYFGPGTRLLVL.

A few counts support this clone. The chain joins TRBV6-1 to TRBJ1-5; TRBD1 matches 7 bases. This CDR3 has 14 residues. V shed 7 bases and J 2 bases; nucleotides not matched to a gene: 5. Per the germline V gene, CDR1 is MNHNS and CDR2 is SASEGT. The CDR3 is CASTPDRGNQPQHF. The DNA for the CDR3 is TGTGCCAGCACCCCTGACAGGGGCAATCAGCCCCAGCATTTT.